This T cell receptor (beta chain) was sequenced in a study of blood T cell repertoires in COVID-19. In the study overall: The origin of the acute and convalescent COVID-19 samples was the United States, Italy and Spain. PBMCs, B-cell-depleted T cells, or T cells provided the cDNA or gDNA that made up the material.

Participant-given clinical history determined each cohort assignment. After removal of 2 bases from V and 5 bases from J, the junction contained 6 bases not matched to a gene. CDR1 MNHEY and CDR2 SVGAGI come from the germline V gene. The CDR3 extends over 15 amino acids. Sequencing used immunoSEQ multiplex PCR; TCRdb keeps in-frame clones, though not all of them. The sample consists of fewer than 300,000 clones, approximately 83% of them appearing once. Sequenced material: PBMCs or T cells enriched from blood (not recorded which). The chain uses TRBV6-5 and TRBJ1-1; 9 bases are shared with TRBD1. This TCR came from a woman aged 25-40 years who had recovered from COVID-19. CDR3 in amino acids: CASSYGTGTGTEAFF. The DNA for the CDR3 is TGTGCCAGCAGTTACGGGACAGGGACTGGGACTGAAGCTTTCTTT.